The 10 T cell receptor beta chains listed next were all sequenced from one sample in a study of control samples from healthy donors and cancer patients. The assay was immunoSEQ multiplex PCR, and TCRdb's table has in-frame clones only and misses some. The sample comprises roughly 100,000 clones, about 91% of which are singletons, and under 3% rests with the top ten. Input material: blood. The receptors were gathered from a woman under 30 in good health.

This chain connects TRBV28 to TRBJ1-4, with D tentatively TRBD1 (6 bases). Germline CDR1 and CDR2: MDHEN and SYDVKM. The CDR3 length is 15 residues. Trimming stripped 5 bases from V and 0 bases from J, with 10 bases between. CDR3 bases: TGTGCCAGCAGTGGAAACAGGGCAACTAATGAAAAACTGTTTTTT. This codes for CASSGNRATNEKLFF.

This clone was observed a single time. This sequence joins TRBV23-1 and TRBJ1-1; D is unclear. TRBV23-1 is known as an ORF, though its function is uncertain. The CDR3 has 11 residues. V lost 1 base and J 10 bases, leaving 7 bases between the germline ends. The CDR3 sequence: CASSQWSGAFF. The CDR3 nucleotides are TGCGCCAGCAGTCAATGGAGTGGAGCTTTCTTT.

This clone has a handful of counts. The rearrangement links TRBV4-1 to TRBJ2-7, with D perhaps matching TRBD1 (6 bases). Trimming stripped 1 base from V and 0 bases from J, with 10 bases between. The CDR3 has 15 residues. Germline-derived CDR1 and CDR2 are MGHRA and YSYEKL. The CDR3 DNA sequence: TGCGCCAGCAGCCAAGTCTTCAGGGGCTCCTACGAGCAGTACTTC. As protein: CASSQVFRGSYEQYF.

The V gene is TRBV3-1 (or the pseudogene TRBV3-2), the J gene TRBJ1-6; unclear D gene. The length of the CDR3 is 14 residues. Trimming removed 3 bases at V and 6 bases at J, with 9 bases between. The germline gives CDR1 LGHDT, CDR2 YNNKEL (reference sequence). The CDR3 loop is CASSQYGPNSPLHF. CDR3 sequence (DNA): TGTGCCAGCAGCCAGTATGGACCTAATTCACCCCTCCACTTT.

This CDR3 reads CASSPGQLNTEAFF. CDR3 in DNA: TGTGCCAGCAGTCCCGGACAGTTAAACACTGAAGCTTTCTTT. V usage is TRBV27 and J usage is TRBJ1-1; weak D call: TRBD1 (6 bases). This CDR3 is built from 14 residues. Trimming shortened V by 5 bases and J by 2 bases, and 12 bases separated the two germline ends. CDR1 MNHEY and CDR2 SMNVEV come from the germline V gene (reference sequence).

This chain uses TRBV6-1 with TRBJ2-5; D unresolved. The germline V and J ends were trimmed by 1 base and 3 bases, with 6 bases remaining between them. CDR1 and CDR2 (germline): MNHNS, SASEGT. The CDR3 contains 13 residues. Here the CDR3 DNA reads TGTGCCAGCAGTGAAGGGGCAGAAGAGACCCAGTACTTC. Protein sequence: CASSEGAEETQYF.

CDR3 in amino acids: CASSQGLNTEAFF. CDR3 in DNA: TGTGCCAGCAGCCAAGGGCTTAACACTGAAGCTTTCTTT. The genes are TRBV9 and TRBJ1-1, with unresolved D. Germline V gene sequence: CDR1 SGDLS, CDR2 YYNGEE. Trimming shortened V by 4 bases and J by 2 bases, and 9 bases separated the two germline ends. The CDR3 contains 13 residues.

The V gene is TRBV19, the J gene TRBJ2-1; TRBD1 aligns across 9 bases. V was pared by 6 bases and J by 10 bases, with 10 bases of the junction left unmatched. CDR3 length: 14 amino acids. Germline-derived CDR1 and CDR2 are LNHDA and SQIVND (reference sequence). The CDR3 reads CASRIDRGKVEQFF. As DNA, the CDR3 is TGTGCCAGTAGGATCGACAGGGGGAAAGTAGAGCAGTTCTTC. The variable domain in full, with the rest retrieved from reference TRBV19 and TRBJ2-1, is DGGITQSPKYLFRKEGQNVTLSCEQNLNHDAMYWYRQDPGQGLRLIYYSQIVNDFQKGDIAEGYSVSREKKESFPLTVTSAQKNPTAFYLCASRIDRGKVEQFFGPGTRLTVL.

The rearrangement joins TRBV30 to TRBJ2-7; D is undetermined. This CDR3 has 13 amino acids. Germline values: CDR1 GTSNPN, CDR2 SVGIG (reference sequence). V shed 6 bases and J shed 1 base, with 13 bases lying between them. In nucleotides, the CDR3 is TGTGCCTGCCATATGGTCGGGTCCTACGAGCAGTACTTC. Translation: CACHMVGSYEQYF.

DNA of the CDR3: TGTGCCAGCAGCCAGCATCCCGGGACAGGCTACACAGATACGCAGTATTTT. Translating it yields CASSQHPGTGYTDTQYF. This rearrangement joins TRBV5-5 to TRBJ2-3; TRBD1 aligns across 8 bases. The V gene's germline CDR1 is SGHKS and CDR2 YYEKEE (reference sequence). The J segment lost 2 bases and the V segment lost 4 bases, leaving 12 bases of the junction unmatched. The CDR3 totals 17 residues.